These 8 T cell receptor beta chains originate from one sample sequenced in a study of radiotherapy plus CTLA-4 blockade in lung cancer. Libraries were prepared by immunoSEQ multiplex PCR; TCRdb keeps only in-frame clonotypes and omits some of them. This sample carries tens of thousands of clones, approximately 80% of them seen once, and the ten largest clones take approximately 2.4%. The sequenced sample was peripheral blood, obtained from a patient treated with radiotherapy plus ipilimumab. Source of these receptors: a human donor with non-small cell lung cancer whose response to radiotherapy plus ipilimumab could not be evaluated.

In its sample, this clone was seen a few times. V gene TRBV7-9 combines with J gene TRBJ1-1; no definite D call. This CDR3 is 12 amino acids long. The germline gives CDR1 SEHNR, CDR2 FQNEAQ (reference sequence). The ends were cut back, 3 bases at V and 6 bases at J, with 8 bases in the middle. This chain's CDR3 is CASSFSGAEAFF. CDR3 coding DNA: TGTGCCAGCAGCTTTTCGGGTGCTGAAGCTTTCTTT. Together with reference TRBV7-9 and TRBJ1-1, the CDR3 gives the full variable domain: DTGVSQNPRHKITKRGQNVTFRCDPISEHNRLYWYRQTLGQGPEFLTYFQNEAQLEKSRLLSDRFSAERPKGSFSTLEIQRTEQGDSAMYLCASSFSGAEAFFGQGTRLTVV.

CDR3 DNA sequence: TGCGCCAGCAGCCCTTCACAGGGACCTAATGAAAAACTGTTTTTT. This gives the protein CASSPSQGPNEKLFF. The chain has TRBV4-3 and TRBJ1-4, with a possible D match to TRBD1 (6 bases). This CDR3 is built from 15 residues. CDR1 is LGHNA, CDR2 YSLEER, per germline. Trimming stripped 4 bases from V and 3 bases from J, with 12 bases between.

This clone was counted only a few times. This rearrangement joins TRBV11-1 to TRBJ2-1, with 7 positions matching TRBD2. With 4 bases clipped from V and 7 bases from J, the junction kept 13 bases outside the gene matches. The CDR3 is 16 residues long. Germline V gene lookup returns CDR1 SGHAT and CDR2 FQDESV (reference sequence). This CDR3 reads CASSYDSALAVNEQFF. For the CDR3, the DNA is TGTGCCAGCAGCTACGATAGTGCTCTAGCGGTAAATGAGCAGTTCTTC. Using reference TRBV11-1 and TRBJ2-1 for the parts outside the CDR3, the full variable domain is EAEVAQSPRYKITEKSQAVAFWCDPISGHATLYWYRQILGQGPELLVQFQDESVVDDSQLPKDRFSAERLKGVDSTLKIQPAELGDSAMYLCASSYDSALAVNEQFFGPGTRLTVL.

This rearrangement joins TRBV30 to TRBJ1-4, with D unclear. V was cut by 2 bases and J by 2 bases, with 9 bases left in between. CDR1 is GTSNPN, CDR2 SVGIG, per germline (reference sequence). The CDR3 has 14 amino acids. CDR3 nucleotide sequence: TGTGCCTGGAGTCTAGGAAGCACTAATGAAAAACTGTTTTTT. It yields the protein CAWSLGSTNEKLFF.

The V gene is TRBV5-5, the J gene TRBJ2-2, with D uncertain. V shed 1 base and J shed 4 bases, with 5 bases lying between them. This CDR3 spans 13 amino acids. Germline V CDR1 and CDR2: SGHKS, YYEKEE (reference sequence). CDR3 nucleotide sequence: TGTGCCAGCAGCTTGCGTCGCACCGGGGAGCTGTTTTTT. Its translation is CASSLRRTGELFF. Complete variable domain (other parts from reference TRBV5-5 and TRBJ2-2): DAGVTQSPTHLIKTRGQQVTLRCSPISGHKSVSWYQQVLGQGPQFIFQYYEKEERGRGNFPDRFSARQFPNYSSELNVNALLLGDSALYLCASSLRRTGELFFGEGSRLTVL.

The table lists this clone with a count of one. V is TRBV5-1 and J is TRBJ2-1; maybe TRBD1 (6 bases). Per the germline V gene, CDR1 is SGHRS and CDR2 is YFSETQ. V was cut by 2 bases and J by 1 base, with 16 bases left in between. The CDR3 covers 17 residues. The CDR3: CASSLSFGQTSYNEQFF. In nucleotides, the CDR3 is TGCGCCAGCAGCTTATCCTTCGGACAGACATCCTACAATGAGCAGTTCTTC.

J is TRBJ2-7 and V is TRBV18; tentative D call: TRBD2 (6 bases). Germline V gene sequence: CDR1 KGHSH, CDR2 LQKENI. The length of the CDR3 is 14 residues. V lost 3 bases to trimming and J lost 1 base, with 10 bases between them. The CDR3 coding sequence is TGTGCCAGCTCACCGCTGGAGGGGTCCTACGAGCAGTACTTC. Its protein is CASSPLEGSYEQYF.

V is TRBV28 and J is TRBJ2-2; TRBD2 aligns across 7 bases. V was pared by 7 bases and J by 1 base, with 15 bases of the junction left unmatched. In germline, CDR1 is MDHEN, CDR2 SYDVKM. The CDR3 loop spans 18 amino acids. For the CDR3, the DNA is TGTGCCAGCAACCCCGCGGACGGGACTACCGAGAACACCGGGGAGCTGTTTTTT. Protein sequence: CASNPADGTTENTGELFF.